The 28 T cell receptor beta chains given below trace back to one sample, sequenced in a study of blood T cells in healthy people across ages. A J-beta primer mix and a sample-barcoded 5' primer were used in a second PCR of roughly 7 to 12 cycles. TCRdb used MiXCR to reprocess the 5' RACE reads, holding one entry per CDR3 protein. This table has some 900,000 distinct CDR3 sequences, about 28% appearing once. Sequenced material: blood. Receptors were obtained from an elderly woman in good health.

This clonotype was picked up many times. The V call is TRBV7-2, the J call TRBJ1-2; D is possibly TRBD1 (6 bases). V was cut by 4 bases and J by 8 bases, with 14 bases left in between. The CDR3 length is 13 residues. Germline V lookup: CDR1 SGHTA, CDR2 FQGNSA. Here the CDR3 reads CASSSGASQGYTF. The CDR3 DNA follows: TGTGCCAGCAGCTCGGGGGCCTCTCAAGGCTACACCTTC.

This clonotype was recorded at least ten times. The chain uses TRBV7-8 and TRBJ1-2; 7 nucleotides agree with TRBD1. CDR3 length equals 17 residues. CDR1 is SGHVS and CDR2 is FQNEAQ in the germline V gene. After removal of 2 bases from V and 2 bases from J, the junction contained 11 bases not matched to a gene. The CDR3 is CASSLPTIPGQNYGYTF. The CDR3 coding sequence is TGTGCCAGCAGCTTACCCACTATTCCGGGACAGAACTATGGCTACACCTTC.

The V call is TRBV28, the J call TRBJ2-5, with 11 bases that match TRBD2. The J call may be faulty, since TRBJ2-7 better matches the DNA end. The CDR3 has 14 amino acids. The germline V gene has CDR1 MDHEN and CDR2 SYDVKM. This CDR3 is CASSFSGGGREQYF. The CDR3 DNA sequence: TGTGCCAGCAGTTTTAGCGGGGGGGGGCGCGAGCAGTACTTC.

This clonotype was seen many times. The rearrangement joins TRBV5-5 to TRBJ2-3; weak D call: TRBD1 (6 bases). The CDR3 has 16 residues. The germline CDR1 and CDR2 sequences are SGHKS and YYEKEE (reference sequence). Trimming shortened V by 1 base and J by 0 bases, and 12 bases separated the two germline ends. The CDR3 region is CASSLLPGHSTDTQYF. The CDR3 DNA sequence: TGTGCCAGCAGCTTGTTGCCGGGACATAGCACAGATACGCAGTATTTT.

Many counts were recorded for this clonotype. The V call is TRBV7-2, the J call TRBJ2-1, with D possibly matching TRBD1 (5 bases). In germline, CDR1 is SGHTA, CDR2 FQGNSA. With 5 bases removed from V and 6 bases from J, the gap between germline ends came to 14 bases. The CDR3 extends over 14 amino acids. The CDR3 is CASSRVGRANEQFF. For the CDR3, the DNA is TGTGCCAGCAGCCGAGTGGGCAGGGCCAATGAGCAGTTCTTC.

This clonotype has ten or more counts. The chain couples TRBV6-2 or TRBV6-3 to TRBJ2-1, with unresolved D. V lost 3 bases, J lost 8 bases, and 5 bases lay in between. This CDR3 spans 11 amino acids. The germline gives CDR1 MNHEY, CDR2 SVGEGT. CDR3 sequence reads: CASSYWDEQFF. The CDR3 DNA is TGTGCCAGCAGTTATTGGGATGAGCAGTTCTTC.

This clonotype has a handful of counts. V and J are TRBV30 and TRBJ1-5; tentative D call: TRBD1 (6 bases). The CDR3 has 13 amino acids. The V gene's germline CDR1 is GTSNPN and CDR2 SVGIG (reference sequence). V was trimmed by 2 bases and J by 7 bases, leaving 12 bases between them. The CDR3 DNA follows: TGTGCCTGGAGTCTAACCAGGGGCCAGCCCCAGCATTTT. It codes for CAWSLTRGQPQHF.

This clonotype has just a few counts. A read error may be the cause here, since a much bigger clone is one base away. The rearrangement joins TRBV7-2 to TRBJ2-1, with 10 bases identical to TRBD1. The CDR3 runs to 15 residues. Germline-derived CDR1 and CDR2 are SGHTA and FQGNSA. V lost 3 bases, J lost 9 bases, and 8 bases stayed unmatched. CDR3 DNA sequence: TGTGCCAGCAGCTTCTGGGACAGGGGCGCTACTGAGCAGTTCTTC. It encodes CASSFWDRGATEQFF.

V gene TRBV6-5 combines with J gene TRBJ1-2; 10 bases agree with TRBD1. The CDR3 runs 14 residues. Trimming cost V 7 bases and J 4 bases; bases outside gene matches: 6. Germline V lookup: CDR1 MNHEY, CDR2 SVGAGI. The CDR3 is CASNSGQGPYGYTF. CDR3 coding DNA: TGTGCCAGCAATTCGGGACAGGGGCCCTATGGCTACACCTTC.

This clonotype has more than one count but fewer than ten. The junction differs from germline at one of its ends, possibly a read error. The V call is TRBV11-3, the J call TRBJ2-1, with D maybe TRBD2 (7 bases). The CDR3 consists of 15 residues. Looked up from germline, CDR1 is SGHNT and CDR2 is YENEEA. CDR3 sequence: CAGSPRGGTIDEQFF. CDR3 nucleotides: TGTGCCGGCAGCCCGAGGGGGGGTACAATAGATGAGCAGTTCTTC.

V is TRBV5-1 and J is TRBJ2-7; 14 bases are shared with TRBD2. CDR1 is SGHRS, CDR2 YFSETQ, per germline. CDR3 length equals 17 residues. Trimming at V came to 0 bases and at J to 5 bases, leaving 7 bases not matched to a gene. DNA for the CDR3: TGCGCCAGCAGCTTGGCCAGTACGGGACTAGCGGGAGACGAGCAGTACTTC. It encodes CASSLASTGLAGDEQYF.

The chain joins TRBV12-3 or TRBV12-4 to TRBJ2-3; D is possibly TRBD1 or TRBD2 (5 bases each). Trimming removed 7 bases at V and 2 bases at J, with 13 bases between. The CDR3 is made up of 14 amino acids. CDR3 loop: CASITRGTTDTQYF. As DNA, the CDR3 is TGTGCCAGCATCACGAGAGGGACCACAGATACGCAGTATTTT.

The table lists this clonotype with a few counts. The chain employs TRBV3-1 and TRBJ1-2; no reliable D call. This CDR3 region has 15 residues. The V end lost 6 bases, the J end lost 3 bases, and 17 bases lay between the germline ends. CDR1 LGHDT and CDR2 YNNKEL come from the germline V gene (reference sequence). The CDR3 sequence is CASRREAREDYGYTF. CDR3 nucleotides: TGTGCCAGCAGGCGTGAAGCGAGGGAAGACTATGGCTACACCTTC.

This clonotype showed up many times. The chain has TRBV12-3 or TRBV12-4 and TRBJ2-1; 11 bases map to TRBD2. J lost 6 bases, V lost 6 bases, and 10 bases had no gene match. This CDR3 comprises 16 residues. DNA for the CDR3: TGTGCCAGCAGCCAAGTTCTAGCGGGGGGCCGCAATGAGCAGTTCTTC. Residues: CASSQVLAGGRNEQFF.

This clonotype was observed many times. J is TRBJ2-7 and V is TRBV28, with 9 bases that match TRBD1. This CDR3 comprises 14 residues. Germline lookup yields CDR1 MDHEN and CDR2 SYDVKM. Losses at the gene ends were 6 bases for V and 2 bases for J; bases not matched to a gene: 5. CDR3 DNA: TGTGCCAGCAGGCCGACAGGGGGACCCTACGAGCAGTACTTC. This codes for CASRPTGGPYEQYF.

This sequence joins TRBV30 and TRBJ2-1; tentatively, D is TRBD1 (5 bases). V gave up 4 bases and J gave up 8 bases, with 12 bases separating them. Germline CDR1 reads GTSNPN; CDR2 reads SVGIG (reference sequence). CDR3 size: 12 residues. The CDR3 reads CAWKRGGDEQFF. The CDR3 region has the DNA TGTGCCTGGAAAAGGGGTGGGGATGAGCAGTTCTTC.

Remarks on this clonotype: This may arise from a read error, as a much more abundant clone is one base away. This sequence joins TRBV20-1 and TRBJ2-7; 9 bases agree with TRBD2. Germline values: CDR1 DFQATT, CDR2 SNEGSKA (reference sequence). The CDR3 is 12 residues long. V lost 3 bases to trimming and J lost 12 bases; unmatched junction nucleotides: 9. In DNA form, the CDR3 reads TGCAGTGCTAGTCTTAGCGGGGGTCCGGGGTACTTC. It encodes CSASLSGGPGYF.

The chain employs TRBV15 and TRBJ1-3; 7 nucleotides line up with TRBD1. Germline values: CDR1 LNHNV, CDR2 YYDKDF (reference sequence). Trimming cost V 3 bases and J 0 bases; bases outside gene matches: 2. The CDR3 is made up of 15 amino acids. The chain's CDR3 is CATSSGTASGNTIYF. In DNA, the CDR3 is TGTGCCACCAGCAGCGGGACAGCCTCTGGAAACACCATATATTTT.

This clonotype has just a few counts. V and J are TRBV25-1 and TRBJ2-5, with 10 bases fitting TRBD1. Per the germline V gene, CDR1 is MGHDK and CDR2 is SYGVNS. The trim removed 1 base at V and 11 bases at J, leaving 10 bases unmatched. CDR3 length: 15 residues. The CDR3 DNA sequence: TGTGCCAGCAGTGAATCGGGACAGGGGAACAATGAGCAGTACTTC. The encoded protein is CASSESGQGNNEQYF.

The chain has TRBV9 and TRBJ2-7, with D uncertain. The CDR3 length is 14 residues. Germline V CDR1 and CDR2: SGDLS, YYNGEE. The germline V and J ends were trimmed by 2 bases and 0 bases, with 9 bases remaining between them. CDR3: CASSVAASSYEQYF. The CDR3, as DNA: TGTGCCAGCAGCGTCGCGGCAAGCTCCTACGAGCAGTACTTC.

There are a few counts of this clonotype. This chain links TRBV2 with TRBJ1-6; weak D call: TRBD1 (6 bases). Germline V gene data show CDR1 as SNHLY and CDR2 as FYNNEI. V shed 5 bases and J shed 8 bases, with 10 bases lying between them. CDR3 length: 13 residues. CDR3 DNA: TGTGCCAGCAGTCAGGGGTTGGATTCACCCCTCCACTTT. This codes for CASSQGLDSPLHF.

This clonotype was detected ten times or more. This chain connects TRBV5-1 to TRBJ2-3; tentatively, D is TRBD1 (5 bases). This CDR3 has 14 residues. Looked up from germline, CDR1 is SGHRS and CDR2 is YFSETQ. V lost 0 bases and J lost 0, with 5 bases in between. The CDR3 sequence is CASSLGQSTDTQYF. CDR3 bases: TGCGCCAGCAGCTTGGGACAGAGCACAGATACGCAGTATTTT.

A word on this clonotype: A read error may be the cause here, since a much bigger clone is one base away. The chain joins TRBV6-2 or TRBV6-3 to TRBJ1-5; TRBD1 matches at 9 bases. Looked up from germline, CDR1 is MNHEY and CDR2 is SVGEGT. This CDR3 has 16 residues. CDR3 region: CANSASGTGFNQPQHF. CDR3 sequence (DNA): TGTGCCAACAGTGCATCCGGGACAGGGTTCAATCAGCCCCAGCATTTT.

This clonotype was seen many times. The chain couples TRBV15 to TRBJ2-3; 7 nucleotides match TRBD1. The CDR3 sequence is 14 residues long. In germline, CDR1 is LNHNV, CDR2 YYDKDF (reference sequence). V gave up 6 bases and J gave up 2 bases; unmatched junction bases: 5. The CDR3 nucleotides read TGTGCCACCAGAGACAGGGATCTCACAGATACGCAGTATTTT. Protein: CATRDRDLTDTQYF.

Regarding this clonotype: This clone may be a read error of a much larger clone one base away. The gene calls are TRBV6-5 and TRBJ2-7; 7 nucleotides match TRBD1. J lost 2 bases, V lost 6 bases, and 13 bases had no gene match. Germline V gene data show CDR1 as MNHEY and CDR2 as SVGAGI. There are 16 residues in the CDR3. CDR3 coding DNA: TGTGCCAGCAGGTACAATACAGGGGTCGGCACCTACGAGCAGTACTTC. It translates to CASRYNTGVGTYEQYF.

Concerning this clonotype: This could be a read error, since a much larger clone is one nucleotide away. The V and J genes are TRBV20-1 and TRBJ2-3; unclear D gene. This CDR3 has 15 amino acids. Germline lookup yields CDR1 DFQATT and CDR2 SNEGSKA (reference sequence). V was clipped by 0 bases and J by 2 bases, with 12 bases between them. Here the CDR3 reads CSARDQNLHTDTQYF. CDR3 coding DNA: TGCAGTGCTAGAGATCAAAACCTCCACACAGATACGCAGTATTTT.

The table lists this clonotype with a few counts. A much larger clone lies a single base off, so this may be a read error. The chain has TRBV7-2 and TRBJ2-3, with TRBD2 matching over 14 bases. The ends lost 5 bases at V and 5 bases at J; junction bases unmatched: 12. The germline CDR1 and CDR2 sequences are SGHTA and FQGNSA. This CDR3 has 18 residues. In DNA form, the CDR3 reads TGTGCCAGCAGCCTCATGAGACTAGCGGGGGGGAGAGGAGATACGCAGTATTTT. Translation: CASSLMRLAGGRGDTQYF.

J is TRBJ2-1 and V is TRBV5-6; 10 nucleotides match TRBD2. The germline CDR1 and CDR2 sequences are SGHDT and YYEEEE. This CDR3 is 13 amino acids long. J lost 13 bases, V lost 5 bases, and 9 bases had no gene match. The CDR3 nucleotides read TGTGCCAGCAGAGGACTAGCGGAAGAGACCCAGTTCTTC. Its protein product is CASRGLAEETQFF.